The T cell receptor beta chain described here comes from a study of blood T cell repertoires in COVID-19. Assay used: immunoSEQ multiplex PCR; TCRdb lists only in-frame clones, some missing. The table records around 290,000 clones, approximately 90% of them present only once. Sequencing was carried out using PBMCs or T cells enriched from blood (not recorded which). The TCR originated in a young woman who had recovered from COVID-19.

As DNA, the CDR3 is TGTGCCACCAGCAAACGGGACTGGGCAAATGAGCAGTTCTTC. Translated, it gives CATSKRDWANEQFF. The chain is built from TRBV15 and TRBJ2-1; maybe TRBD2 (6 bases). V was clipped by 4 bases and J by 7 bases, with 14 bases between them. CDR1 and CDR2 (germline): LNHNV, YYDKDF (reference sequence). CDR3 length: 14 amino acids. Full variable domain (outside the CDR3, taken from reference TRBV15 and TRBJ2-1): DAMVIQNPRYQVTQFGKPVTLSCSQTLNHNVMYWYQQKSSQAPKLLFHYYDKDFNNEADTPDNFQSRRPNTSFCFLDIRSPGLGDTAMYLCATSKRDWANEQFFGPGTRLTVL.